Listed below are T cell receptor beta chains from one sample, sequenced in a study of blood T cell repertoires in COVID-19. TCRdb's table, derived via immunoSEQ multiplex PCR, lists solely in-frame clones and lacks some. Counted here are fewer than 200,000 clones, 90% occurring once; the ten biggest clones make up about 0.54%. The specimen was peripheral blood. The source of these receptors is a man in his forties or fifties with acute or convalescent COVID-19. The CDR3 runs from the conserved cysteine through the conserved F or W. Each record gives: V gene, J gene, D gene, clone size, CDR3 protein, CDR3 DNA. D genes are given only for firm matches. Part of the rows lack a size; the others show once, few, many or a class for expanded clones.

>TRBV6-2/TRBV6-3|TRBJ2-2|.|.
CASSHLEIANTGELFF
TGTGCCAGCAGTCACCTGGAGATCGCGAACACCGGGGAGCTGTTTTTT
>TRBV5-1|TRBJ2-1|.|.
CASSLVVSNEQFF
TGCGCCAGCAGCTTGGTAGTCTCCAATGAGCAGTTCTTC
>TRBV30|TRBJ2-2|.|.
CAWSTVGSNTGELFF
TGTGCCTGGAGTACGGTGGGTAGCAACACCGGGGAGCTGTTTTTT
>TRBV7-6|TRBJ2-2|.|.
CASSFRGWGNTGELFF
TGTGCCAGCAGCTTCAGGGGTTGGGGGAACACCGGGGAGCTGTTTTTT
>TRBV6-5|TRBJ1-4|.|.
CASSSRGGEKLFF
TGTGCCAGCAGTTCCAGGGGTGGTGAAAAACTGTTTTTT
>TRBV11-2|TRBJ1-6|.|.
CASSTHSNSPLHF
TGTGCCAGCAGCACCCACAGTAATTCACCCCTCCACTTT
>TRBV28|TRBJ2-2|.|.
CASSLITLSTTGELFF
TGTGCCAGCAGTTTAATCACCCTAAGCACCACCGGGGAGCTGTTTTTT
>TRBV9|TRBJ2-1|.|.
CASSVGWTRSGISSYNEQFF
TGTGCCAGCAGCGTAGGCTGGACGAGGAGCGGAATTAGCTCCTACAATGAGCAGTTCTTC
>TRBV28|TRBJ1-2|.|.
CASSSPGGGYGYTF
TGTGCCAGCAGTTCCCCAGGTGGTGGCTATGGCTACACCTTC
>TRBV7-6|TRBJ2-5|.|.
CASSLGSGGETQYF
TGTGCCAGCAGCTTAGGCAGTGGGGGGGAGACCCAGTACTTC
>TRBV5-1|TRBJ2-3|.|.
CASSSPEGGDTQYF
TGCGCCAGCAGCAGCCCGGAGGGTGGAGATACGCAGTATTTT
>TRBV7-8|TRBJ1-2|TRBD1|.
CASSPGTGYGYTF
TGTGCCAGCAGCCCAGGGACAGGGTATGGCTACACCTTC
>TRBV18|TRBJ1-2|TRBD1|.
CASSPPTGGYTF
TGTGCCAGCTCACCACCGACAGGGGGCTACACCTTC
>TRBV30|TRBJ2-1|TRBD2|.
CAWSVKRGGREQFF
TGTGCCTGGAGTGTAAAGCGGGGGGGCCGCGAGCAGTTCTTC
>TRBV7-9|TRBJ1-2|.|.
CASSFKTGANYGYTF
TGTGCCAGCAGCTTCAAGACAGGAGCTAACTATGGCTACACCTTC
>TRBV9|TRBJ2-3|TRBD2|.
CASSVAWRGAPYF
TGTGCCAGCAGCGTAGCTTGGCGGGGGGCCCCGTATTTT
>TRBV5-1|TRBJ2-7|TRBD1|.
CASTRGQGSYEQYF
TGCGCCAGCACACGGGGACAGGGCTCCTACGAGCAGTACTTC
>TRBV6-5|TRBJ2-1|TRBD2|.
CASSLAGVGNEQFF
TGTGCCAGCAGTTTAGCGGGAGTTGGGAATGAGCAGTTCTTC
>TRBV13|TRBJ1-2|.|once
CASSLETTGSYGYTF
TGTGCCAGCAGCTTAGAAACCACAGGTTCCTATGGCTACACCTTC
>TRBV5-4|TRBJ1-4|.|once
CASSLYGTNEKLFF
TGTGCCAGCAGCTTGTACGGGACTAATGAAAAACTGTTTTTT
>TRBV19|TRBJ1-2|.|few
CASSIESASYGYTF
TGTGCCAGTAGTATAGAATCAGCTAGCTATGGCTACACCTTC